A single sample gave rise to the 12 T cell receptor beta chains below, sequenced in a study of blood T cells in healthy people across ages. Primers used in a second PCR of roughly 6 to 12 cycles were a sample-barcoded 5' primer and a J-beta primer mix. TCRdb fed the 5' RACE reads into MiXCR, producing one record per CDR3 protein. There are over 1.5 million distinct CDR3 sequences in the sample; just under 50% occur only once, and less than 2.5% lies in the top ten. The specimen sequenced was blood. These receptors were taken from a woman aged 35 to 49 in good health.

The sample holds a few counts of this clonotype. The chain carries TRBV7-2 and TRBJ2-1; D is unresolved. Trimming removed 1 base at V and 5 bases at J, with 15 bases between. CDR1 and CDR2 (germline): SGHTA, FQGNSA. This CDR3 is 16 amino acids long. The CDR3 DNA reads as TGTGCCAGCAGCTTAGAGGTAGCTTCGGTAAACAATGAGCAGTTCTTC. This translates into CASSLEVASVNNEQFF.

This clonotype was seen just once. The genes are TRBV6-1 and TRBJ1-2; a possible D gene is TRBD1 (5 bases). Trimming took 5 bases from V and 4 from J, leaving 17 bases between them. Germline V gene sequence: CDR1 MNHNS, CDR2 SASEGT. The CDR3 spans 15 residues. CDR3 residues: CASSPSRVNPYGYTF. DNA of the CDR3: TGTGCCAGCAGTCCATCCAGGGTAAACCCCTATGGCTACACCTTC.

There are many counts of this clonotype. V gene TRBV7-9 combines with J gene TRBJ2-5, with D perhaps TRBD2 (5 bases). V lost 4 bases to trimming and J lost 3 bases, with 9 bases between them. The CDR3 is 13 residues long. From germline, CDR1 is SEHNR and CDR2 FQNEAQ (reference sequence). The CDR3 DNA reads TGTGCCAGCAGCTCAGTCGGGGAAGAGACCCAGTACTTC. The encoded protein is CASSSVGEETQYF.

The CDR3: CASSFLGPGGYQPQHF. The CDR3 coding sequence is TGTGCCAGCAGTTTCCTAGGTCCGGGGGGATATCAGCCCCAGCATTTT. The chain has TRBV6-6 and TRBJ1-5, with D perhaps TRBD1 (5 bases). This CDR3 region has 16 residues. Trimming shortened V by 4 bases and J by 5 bases, and 18 bases separated the two germline ends. The germline V gene has CDR1 MNHNY and CDR2 SVGAGI (reference sequence).

This chain uses TRBV27 with TRBJ2-7; 10 nucleotides align to TRBD1. V shed 5 bases, J shed 1 base, and the junction held 14 bases outside the gene matches. Per the germline V gene, CDR1 is MNHEY and CDR2 is SMNVEV (reference sequence). The CDR3 spans 18 residues. The CDR3 DNA follows: TGTGCCAGCAGTCAAAGACTCCCGGGGACAGGGGCATCCTACGAGCAGTACTTC. Translating it yields CASSQRLPGTGASYEQYF.

The chain has TRBV7-2 and TRBJ1-3, with D possibly being TRBD1 (6 bases). This CDR3 comprises 14 residues. V lost 5 bases and J 0 bases, leaving 8 bases between the germline ends. Germline V lookup: CDR1 SGHTA, CDR2 FQGNSA. The CDR3 loop is CASSRTASGNTIYF. The CDR3 DNA reads TGTGCCAGCAGCCGGACAGCCTCTGGAAACACCATATATTTT.

The chain employs TRBV6-2 or TRBV6-3 and TRBJ2-7, with a possible D match to TRBD1 (6 bases). Germline CDR1 MNHEY, CDR2 SVGEGT. V dropped 4 bases and J dropped 7 bases, with 20 bases sitting between them. The CDR3 totals 15 residues. CDR3 residues: CASSSTGTPGFEQYF. The CDR3 nucleotides read TGTGCCAGCAGTTCAACCGGGACACCCGGTTTTGAGCAGTACTTC.

This clonotype was observed many times. This chain uses TRBV6-5 with TRBJ2-7, with no clear D. The CDR3 has 12 amino acids. Germline CDR1 reads MNHEY; CDR2 reads SVGAGI. V was pared by 2 bases and J by 4 bases, with 6 bases between. The CDR3 DNA reads as TGTGCCAGCAGTTACACCGGTTACGAGCAGTACTTC. Protein product: CASSYTGYEQYF.

V gene TRBV7-3 combines with J gene TRBJ2-1; D may be TRBD2 (5 bases). V lost 6 bases to trimming and J lost 6 bases, with 15 bases between them. Germline lookup yields CDR1 SGHTA and CDR2 FQGTGA. The CDR3 is 14 residues long. This chain's CDR3 is CASSYGVALNEQFF. CDR3 nucleotides: TGTGCCAGCAGTTACGGGGTTGCCCTCAATGAGCAGTTCTTC. Combining the CDR3 with reference TRBV7-3 and TRBJ2-1 gives the whole variable domain GAGVSQTPSNKVTEKGKYVELRCDPISGHTALYWYRQSLGQGPEFLIYFQGTGAADDSGLPNDRFFAVRPEGSVSTLKIQRTERGDSAVYLCASSYGVALNEQFFGPGTRLTVL.

The chain joins TRBV20-1 to TRBJ1-5; D might be TRBD1 (6 bases). There are 15 residues in the CDR3. CDR1 and CDR2 from the germline V gene are DFQATT and SNEGSKA (reference sequence). V was cut by 2 bases and J by 2 bases, with 13 bases left in between. This CDR3 is CSARTRRGGNQPQHF. The CDR3 DNA follows: TGCAGTGCTAGAACCCGCAGGGGTGGCAATCAGCCCCAGCATTTT.

This clonotype was seen more than once but under ten times. The chain carries TRBV9 and TRBJ1-5, with D possibly being TRBD1 (5 bases). CDR3 length: 14 residues. The V end lost 4 bases, the J end lost 5 bases, and 13 bases lay between the germline ends. From germline, CDR1 is SGDLS and CDR2 YYNGEE. CDR3 nucleotide sequence: TGTGCCAGCAGCCCCCGGGGGGTGGATCAGCCCCAGCATTTT. It codes for CASSPRGVDQPQHF.

This clonotype has only a few counts. The chain employs TRBV9 and TRBJ2-5; D possibly matches TRBD1 or TRBD2 (5 bases each). The germline V gene has CDR1 SGDLS and CDR2 YYNGEE. V was cut by 3 bases and J by 0 bases, with 12 bases left in between. This CDR3 is built from 15 residues. The CDR3 protein is CASSGSGTNQETQYF. DNA for the CDR3: TGTGCCAGCAGCGGGTCCGGGACGAACCAAGAGACCCAGTACTTC.